This T cell receptor beta chain was captured by sequencing in a study of regulatory T cells in long-lasting Graves disease. The sample's time point: newly diagnosed GD, antithyroid drugs for less than 3 months. The TCR library was prepared using RNA isolated from PBMCs. The table lists this clonotype with many counts. Construction of the TCR beta libraries employed iRepertoire HTBI primers in conjunction with Arm-PCR of CDR3 regions. TCRdb passed the multiplex PCR reads through MiXCR, listing each CDR3 protein once. The data hold around 250,000 distinct CDR3 sequences, with 18% observed a single time. The same data also went into a second study, on T cells in Graves' hyperthyroidism and ophthalmopathy.

The material was peripheral blood mononuclear cells (PBMCs), obtained at new diagnosis, from a patient treated with antithyroid drugs. The receptor was derived from a woman aged 25 to 39 with Graves disease.

Here the CDR3 DNA reads TGTGCCAGCAGCTTTATTGGGGGCGGGGGGGAGACCCAGTACTTC. Protein: CASSFIGGGGETQYF. The V call is TRBV5-5, the J call TRBJ2-5, with 8 positions matching TRBD2. The V segment lost 2 bases and the J segment 5 bases; nucleotides outside the gene matches: 8. The CDR3 has 15 residues. Looked up from germline, CDR1 is SGHKS and CDR2 is YYEKEE (reference sequence).